These 32 T cell receptor beta chains originate from one sample sequenced in a study of T cell responses to AZD1222 COVID-19 vaccine. Sequencing was performed with immunoSEQ multiplex PCR; in TCRdb, only in-frame clones are kept and a portion is missing. This table has 150,000 to 160,000 clones, 88% appearing once. The specimen was peripheral blood, collected on day 0 of AZD1222 vaccination. These receptors all stem from an adult in good health.

The chain links TRBV7-9 to TRBJ1-1; 7 bases are a match to TRBD1. Losses at the gene ends were 5 bases for V and 9 bases for J; bases not matched to a gene: 6. The CDR3 is 12 amino acids. Germline V gene data show CDR1 as SEHNR and CDR2 as FQNEAQ (reference sequence). In DNA, the CDR3 is TGTGCCAGCAGCACCGACAGGGCCAAAGCTTTCTTT. Translating it yields CASSTDRAKAFF.

V is TRBV6-5 and J is TRBJ1-2; a possible D gene is TRBD1 (6 bases). This CDR3 region has 13 residues. The V end lost 4 bases, the J end lost 4 bases, and 10 bases lay between the germline ends. Germline V lookup: CDR1 MNHEY, CDR2 SVGAGI. The CDR3 protein is CASSSDRRYGYTF. The CDR3 region has the DNA TGTGCCAGCAGTTCGGACAGACGCTATGGCTACACCTTC.

CDR3 in DNA: TGTGCCAGCAGTGAAGTGGGGGGGGTCCAGCCCCAGCATTTT. It yields the protein CASSEVGGVQPQHF. The rearrangement links TRBV6-1 to TRBJ1-5, with a tentative D call TRBD1 (5 bases). CDR3 length: 14 amino acids. Germline V gene data show CDR1 as MNHNS and CDR2 as SASEGT. Between the trimmed V and J ends, which lost 1 base and 7 bases, there was a span of 11 bases.

V usage is TRBV11-2 and J usage is TRBJ1-2; D not certain. The CDR3 spans 13 residues. The germline V gene has CDR1 SGHAT and CDR2 FQNNGV. V lost 3 bases and J lost 7, with 12 bases in between. The CDR3 is CASSFNEVGGYTF. The CDR3 DNA reads TGTGCCAGCAGCTTTAACGAAGTCGGTGGCTACACCTTC.

The chain couples TRBV7-6 to TRBJ2-2; TRBD1 matches at 9 bases. With 5 bases clipped from V and 4 bases from J, the junction kept 5 bases outside the gene matches. CDR3 length: 15 residues. Germline V gene lookup returns CDR1 SGHVS and CDR2 FNYEAQ. The CDR3 sequence: CASSIQTGGTGELFF. DNA for the CDR3: TGTGCCAGCAGCATACAGACAGGGGGCACCGGGGAGCTGTTTTTT.

The gene calls are TRBV10-3 and TRBJ2-1; TRBD1 matches at 11 bases. Germline V gives CDR1 ENHRY, CDR2 SYGVKD. CDR3 length equals 13 residues. V dropped 10 bases and J dropped 6; count of bases not matched to a gene: 5. The CDR3 nucleotides are TGTGCCAGCGGGACAGGGGGGCGCAATGAGCAGTTCTTC. Translated: CASGTGGRNEQFF.

This chain joins TRBV11-3 and TRBJ2-3; maybe TRBD1 (5 bases). V was cut by 3 bases and J by 2 bases, with 6 bases left in between. This CDR3 comprises 13 residues. Germline CDR1 is SGHNT and CDR2 is YENEEA. The CDR3 sequence: CASSLGPTDTQYF. DNA for the CDR3: TGTGCCAGCAGCTTGGGGCCCACAGATACGCAGTATTTT.

V and J are TRBV7-9 and TRBJ2-3; 9 bases are shared with TRBD2. Germline values: CDR1 SEHNR, CDR2 FQNEAQ (reference sequence). V lost 5 bases to trimming and J lost 0 bases; unmatched junction nucleotides: 3. The CDR3 extends over 15 amino acids. CDR3 coding DNA: TGTGCCAGCAGCCCTAGCGGGATAAGCACAGATACGCAGTATTTT. It encodes CASSPSGISTDTQYF.

The chain is built from TRBV21-1 and TRBJ2-1; TRBD2 is the table's D call, not checked against the DNA. TRBV21-1 is assigned pseudogene status. The CDR3 is made up of 19 amino acids. The chain's CDR3 is CASSKRTSGGATPYNEQFF. The CDR3 DNA reads as TGTGCCAGCAGCAAACGGACTAGCGGGGGTGCTACCCCCTACAATGAGCAGTTCTTC.

The chain joins TRBV2 to TRBJ2-7, with no clear D. Deletions cut 2 bases from V and 2 bases from J, with 7 bases between. This CDR3 is built from 13 residues. Germline V gives CDR1 SNHLY, CDR2 FYNNEI. In DNA form, the CDR3 reads TGTGCCAGCAGTGAATGGCAGCCCTACGAGCAGTACTTC. Its translation is CASSEWQPYEQYF.

The rearrangement joins TRBV6-5 to TRBJ1-2; 7 nucleotides align to TRBD1. The CDR3 consists of 15 residues. CDR1 is MNHEY and CDR2 is SVGAGI in the germline V gene. J lost 0 bases, V lost 6 bases, and 7 bases had no gene match. CDR3 in DNA: TGTGCCAGCAGATACCCCGGGACAGCTAACTATGGCTACACCTTC. It translates to CASRYPGTANYGYTF.

This sequence joins TRBV6-5 and TRBJ2-5; D is uncertain. This CDR3 is built from 12 residues. V gave up 8 bases and J gave up 2 bases, with 9 bases separating them. Germline V gives CDR1 MNHEY, CDR2 SVGAGI. CDR3: CASGAHQETQYF. CDR3 bases: TGTGCCAGCGGCGCGCATCAAGAGACCCAGTACTTC.

J is TRBJ2-5 and V is TRBV5-6, with D unresolved. The germline CDR1 and CDR2 sequences are SGHDT and YYEEEE. The CDR3 consists of 16 residues. Trimming took 1 base from V and 3 from J, leaving 16 bases between them. The CDR3 is CASSLIGNDREETQYF. The CDR3 DNA reads as TGTGCCAGCAGCTTGATCGGCAATGATAGGGAAGAGACCCAGTACTTC.

The table lists this clone with a count of one. The rearrangement joins TRBV28 to TRBJ2-7; 8 bases match TRBD1. Trimming removed 10 bases from V and 3 bases from J; junction bases left unmatched: 8. From germline, CDR1 is MDHEN and CDR2 SYDVKM. This CDR3 comprises 13 residues. The CDR3 coding sequence is TGTGCCACCTTAACAGGGACAGGCTACGAGCAGTACTTC. Translated, it gives CATLTGTGYEQYF.

The V gene is TRBV4-3, the J gene TRBJ2-1; 9 bases are a match to TRBD1. Germline V gene sequence: CDR1 LGHNA, CDR2 YSLEER. There are 16 residues in the CDR3. With 0 bases clipped from V and 3 bases from J, the junction kept 3 bases outside the gene matches. DNA of the CDR3: TGCGCCAGCAGCCAAGAGGCGGGACAGGGCTACAATGAGCAGTTCTTC. Translating gives CASSQEAGQGYNEQFF.

This sequence joins TRBV6-5 and TRBJ1-1; TRBD1 aligns across 7 bases. The junction had 2 bases not matched to a gene; V was cut back by 0 bases and J by 4 bases. The V gene's germline CDR1 is MNHEY and CDR2 SVGAGI. This CDR3 has 14 residues. Here the CDR3 DNA reads TGTGCCAGCAGTTACTCAACAGGGGCCACTGAAGCTTTCTTT. Protein product: CASSYSTGATEAFF.

The rearrangement uses TRBV7-2 and TRBJ2-7; a possible D gene is TRBD2 (5 bases). With 2 bases removed from V and 1 base from J, the gap between germline ends came to 6 bases. The CDR3 covers 13 residues. CDR1 is SGHTA, CDR2 FQGNSA, per germline. The chain's CDR3 is CASSLRESYEQYF. The CDR3 DNA reads TGTGCCAGCAGCTTAAGGGAGTCCTACGAGCAGTACTTC.

J is TRBJ1-1 and V is TRBV6-5; the D is unclear. This CDR3 has 13 amino acids. Germline values: CDR1 MNHEY, CDR2 SVGAGI. V was shortened by 10 bases and J by 0 bases, with 12 bases between the two germline ends. The CDR3 protein is CAIMGSLNTEAFF. Written as DNA, the CDR3 is TGTGCCATCATGGGATCGTTGAACACTGAAGCTTTCTTT.

This sequence joins TRBV20-1 and TRBJ1-2; TRBD1 is a possible D gene (6 bases). The CDR3 sequence is 13 residues long. The germline V gene encodes CDR1 DFQATT and CDR2 SNEGSKA (reference sequence). V gave up 3 bases and J gave up 0 bases, with 8 bases separating them. This CDR3 reads CSASEGANYGYTF. As DNA, the CDR3 is TGCAGTGCTAGTGAGGGGGCTAACTATGGCTACACCTTC.

V gene TRBV19 combines with J gene TRBJ1-1, with D possibly being TRBD1 (5 bases). Germline V CDR1 and CDR2: LNHDA, SQIVND (reference sequence). The CDR3 is made up of 13 amino acids. V was trimmed by 4 bases and J by 3 bases, leaving 9 bases between them. CDR3 coding DNA: TGTGCCAGTAGTAATCAGGGTCACACTGAAGCTTTCTTT. Translated, it gives CASSNQGHTEAFF.

DNA for the CDR3: TGTGCCAGCAGCCCAATGGGGAGGCCCCAGCATTTT. Translating it yields CASSPMGRPQHF. The chain is built from TRBV7-2 and TRBJ1-5, with D unresolved. V lost 5 bases to trimming and J lost 9 bases, with 11 bases between them. The CDR3 spans 12 residues. Germline V lookup: CDR1 SGHTA, CDR2 FQGNSA.

The chain employs TRBV10-3 and TRBJ1-2; TRBD1 is a possible D gene (5 bases). Germline V gene data show CDR1 as ENHRY and CDR2 as SYGVKD. The CDR3 runs 15 residues. V was pared by 4 bases and J by 2 bases, with 14 bases between. The CDR3 loop is CAISASAGDNYGYTF. Written as DNA, the CDR3 is TGTGCCATCAGTGCCTCTGCCGGGGACAACTATGGCTACACCTTC.

This clone was recorded once. The chain has TRBV2 and TRBJ1-6, with D perhaps TRBD1 (5 bases). Per the germline V gene, CDR1 is SNHLY and CDR2 is FYNNEI. V was cut by 6 bases and J by 6 bases, with 12 bases left in between. The CDR3 runs to 14 residues. The CDR3, as DNA: TGTGCCAGCAGCCGAGGGGACCTTAATTCACCCCTCCACTTT. The encoded protein is CASSRGDLNSPLHF.

The CDR3 sequence is CASQRQGQETQYF. CDR3 nucleotides: TGTGCCAGTCAACGCCAGGGCCAAGAGACCCAGTACTTC. V gene TRBV6-5 combines with J gene TRBJ2-5, with D tentatively TRBD1 (5 bases). V gave up 9 bases and J gave up 1 base, with 12 bases separating them. Germline values: CDR1 MNHEY, CDR2 SVGAGI. This CDR3 has 13 residues.

Remarks on this clone: The same CDR3 also results from other DNA sequences found in this sample. The chain is built from TRBV4-2 and TRBJ1-5; D is perhaps TRBD1 (6 bases). Germline CDR1 LGHNA, CDR2 YNFKEQ. This CDR3 has 15 residues. Trimming cost V 0 bases and J 2 bases, with 8 bases left between them. This chain's CDR3 is CASSQDSGGNQPQHF. The CDR3 region has the DNA TGTGCCAGCAGCCAAGATTCAGGGGGCAATCAGCCCCAGCATTTT.

This clone occurred once. The rearrangement links TRBV20-1 to TRBJ2-3, with no clear D. The CDR3 totals 11 residues. CDR1 DFQATT and CDR2 SNEGSKA come from the germline V gene (reference sequence). V lost 1 base and J lost 5, with 4 bases in between. The CDR3 DNA follows: TGCAGTGCTAGAGCGTTAGATACGCAGTATTTT. It codes for CSARALDTQYF.

V is TRBV5-4 and J is TRBJ2-2; D remains unclear. From germline, CDR1 is SGHNT and CDR2 YYREEE (reference sequence). Between the trimmed V and J ends, which lost 0 bases and 7 bases, there was a span of 7 bases. The CDR3 spans 13 residues. CDR3 amino acids: CASSLELGGELFF. DNA for the CDR3: TGTGCCAGCAGCTTGGAATTGGGCGGGGAGCTGTTTTTT. The whole variable domain, remainder taken from reference TRBV5-4 and TRBJ2-2, is ETGVTQSPTHLIKTRGQQVTLRCSSQSGHNTVSWYQQALGQGPQFIFQYYREEENGRGNFPPRFSGLQFPNYSSELNVNALELDDSALYLCASSLELGGELFFGEGSRLTVL.

V usage is TRBV2 and J usage is TRBJ2-3; 7 positions match TRBD2. Germline V gives CDR1 SNHLY, CDR2 FYNNEI. This CDR3 comprises 15 residues. J lost 2 bases, V lost 2 bases, and 4 bases had no gene match. The CDR3 coding sequence is TGTGCCAGCAGTGAACAGCGGGGAATCACAGATACGCAGTATTTT. Translation: CASSEQRGITDTQYF.

The rearrangement links TRBV5-5 to TRBJ1-6; D call uncertain. The CDR3 extends over 15 amino acids. Germline lookup yields CDR1 SGHKS and CDR2 YYEKEE (reference sequence). Trimming cost V 0 bases and J 6 bases, with 10 bases left between them. The DNA of the CDR3 is TGTGCCAGCAGCTTGGATCAGAGTCGTAATTCACCCCTCCACTTT. It yields the protein CASSLDQSRNSPLHF.

This clone was recorded a few times. The chain couples TRBV12-3 or TRBV12-4 to TRBJ1-2; 7 bases map to TRBD1. The junction had 6 bases not matched to a gene; V was cut back by 7 bases and J by 7 bases. This CDR3 has 12 amino acids. In DNA, the CDR3 is TGTGCCAGCACGAAGGGGGCGGTTGGCTACACCTTC. It yields the protein CASTKGAVGYTF.

The chain links TRBV6-2 or TRBV6-3 to TRBJ2-7; weak D call: TRBD2 (5 bases). Trimming removed 5 bases at V and 0 bases at J, with 8 bases between. Germline V gene lookup returns CDR1 MNHEY and CDR2 SVGEGT. The CDR3 extends over 13 amino acids. For the CDR3, the DNA is TGTGCCAGCAGTCGGGGTTACTCCTACGAGCAGTACTTC. The encoded protein is CASSRGYSYEQYF.

A word on this clone: Other DNA sequences in the same sample also yield this CDR3. The V gene is TRBV12-3 or TRBV12-4, the J gene TRBJ1-1; maybe TRBD1 (6 bases). The CDR3 length is 13 residues. Trimming shortened V by 6 bases and J by 0 bases, and 8 bases separated the two germline ends. This chain's CDR3 is CASSGQMNTEAFF. The CDR3 DNA reads as TGTGCCAGCAGCGGACAGATGAACACTGAAGCTTTCTTT.